Each of the 2 T cell receptor beta chains below was sequenced from the same sample in a study of cytomegalovirus exposure and HLA in healthy donors. Both 60 Vbeta primers and 13 Jbeta primers went into the PCR. Libraries were prepared by immunoSEQ multiplex PCR; TCRdb keeps only in-frame clonotypes and omits some of them. The sample has some 160,000 clones, under 85% seen once. The sample was PBMCs. Receptor source: a woman in her twenties or thirties in good health and CMV-seronegative.

The V call is TRBV6-5, the J call TRBJ1-2, with D perhaps TRBD1 (6 bases). Trimming left V 10 bases short and J 4 bases short, with 19 bases between. This CDR3 is built from 14 residues. The germline CDR1 and CDR2 sequences are MNHEY and SVGAGI. The CDR3 DNA follows: TGTGCCACCATCGGACAGTACGCGGCCTATGGCTACACCTTC. This sequence encodes CATIGQYAAYGYTF.

This clone was seen a handful of times. The genes are TRBV5-1 and TRBJ1-5, with D uncertain. V lost 0 bases and J lost 7, with 11 bases in between. Per the germline V gene, CDR1 is SGHRS and CDR2 is YFSETQ. The CDR3 consists of 14 residues. DNA for the CDR3: TGCGCCAGCAGCTTGGATGGTTATAGACAGCCCCAGCATTTT. Translating gives CASSLDGYRQPQHF.